A selection of T cell receptor beta chains follows, all from one sample in a study of CD8 T cells in Susac syndrome. TCRdb used MiXCR to reprocess the immunoSEQ multiplex PCR reads, holding one entry per CDR3 protein. Seen here are 100,000 or so distinct CDR3 sequences, about nine tenths observed once, and the top ten hold less than 0.15%. Material for sequencing was CD4+ T cells from PBMCs. The receptor set was obtained from a human donor in good health. CDR3s include the opening cysteine and the closing phenylalanine or tryptophan. The order of the fields is J gene, clone size, V gene, D gene, CDR3 protein, CDR3 DNA. The D gene is left open where the match is weak. Rows may omit the clone size; those that give it use once, few, many or a size class.

TRBJ1-5 | NA | TRBV6-2/TRBV6-3 | NA | CASSYLLDRDTKDPPSNQPQHF | TGTGCCAGCAGTTACCTCTTAGACCGGGACACGAAAGACCCCCCCAGCAATCAGCCCCAGCATTTT
TRBJ2-7 | once | TRBV7-9 | NA | CASSLGPNEQYF | TGTGCCAGCAGCTTAGGGCCCAACGAGCAGTACTTC
TRBJ2-7 | NA | TRBV7-2 | NA | CASSSYDSYEQYF | TGTGCCAGCAGCTCCTACGACAGCTACGAGCAGTACTTC
TRBJ1-1 | NA | TRBV5-1 | NA | CASNLIGGNTEAFF | TGCGCCAGCAACTTGATCGGGGGCAACACTGAAGCTTTCTTT
TRBJ1-5 | NA | TRBV6-2/TRBV6-3 | NA | CASSNSGEQHF | TGTGCCAGCAGCAACAGCGGGGAACAGCATTTT
TRBJ2-5 | NA | TRBV10-3 | TRBD2 | CATRTSGGTQETQYF | TGTGCCACCCGAACTAGCGGGGGGACACAAGAGACCCAGTACTTC
TRBJ2-1 | NA | TRBV9 | TRBD2 | CASSATDLGLAGVVEQFF | TGTGCCAGCAGCGCGACTGACCTCGGACTAGCGGGGGTTGTTGAGCAGTTCTTC
TRBJ1-1 | NA | TRBV30 | TRBD1 | CAWGPGGSYGTEAFF | TGTGCCTGGGGACCAGGGGGATCTTATGGCACTGAAGCTTTCTTT
TRBJ2-7 | NA | TRBV20-1 | NA | CSARDYEQYF | TGCAGTGCTAGAGACTACGAGCAGTACTTC
TRBJ2-3 | NA | TRBV5-1 | NA | CASSARDSTDTQYF | TGCGCCAGCAGCGCCCGGGACAGCACAGATACGCAGTATTTT